Included here is one T cell receptor (beta chain) sequence, with context. Its antigen remains unknown. Deep-level running was used for the assay. Some clones are missing from TCRdb's copy, which holds only in-frame ones; the method was immunoSEQ multiplex PCR. The sample includes a few million clones, just over 90% of them seen just once. The CDR3 has 19 amino acids. Germline-derived CDR1 and CDR2 are MDHEN and SYDVKM. After removal of 3 bases from V and 6 bases from J, the junction contained 20 bases not matched to a gene. The sample is drawn from a study of shared clonotypes between healthy human individuals. General observations from the study: The represented genetic and exposure-history diversity was limited by the small number of donors. Some clonotypes were shared by all four sorted-subset donors, while others were not shared. The non-shared ones had lower generation probabilities than the shared ones.

CD45RA-negative memory and CD45RA+ naive subsets were split from the CD4+ cells. The sequencing input was naive CD4+ T cells from PBMCs. Indicated subset: CD45RA+ positively selected. The V gene is TRBV28, the J gene TRBJ2-1, with 7 positions matching TRBD2. The sequence came from a man aged 18 to 29 in good health. Some clones in this sample may be carry-over from other donors' samples. CDR3 DNA sequence: TGTGCCAGCAGTTTGAGGGACTACCGAAATGGAGTCGGTGGCAATGAGCAGTTCTTC. Encoded protein: CASSLRDYRNGVGGNEQFF.